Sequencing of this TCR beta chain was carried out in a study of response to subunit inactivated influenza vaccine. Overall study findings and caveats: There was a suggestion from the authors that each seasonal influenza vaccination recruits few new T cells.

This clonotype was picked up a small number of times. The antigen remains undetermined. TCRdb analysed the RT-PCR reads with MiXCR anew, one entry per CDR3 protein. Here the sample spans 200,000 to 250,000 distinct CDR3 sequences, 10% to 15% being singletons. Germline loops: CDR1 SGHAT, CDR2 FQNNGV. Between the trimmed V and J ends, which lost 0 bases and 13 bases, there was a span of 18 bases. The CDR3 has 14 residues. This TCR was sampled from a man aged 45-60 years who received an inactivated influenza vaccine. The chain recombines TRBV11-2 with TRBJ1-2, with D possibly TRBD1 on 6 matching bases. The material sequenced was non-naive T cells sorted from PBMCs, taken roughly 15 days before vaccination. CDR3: CASSLDDSWDTPTF. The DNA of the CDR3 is TGTGCCAGCAGCTTAGATGACTCGTGGGACACCCCCACCTTC.